The rows below give T cell receptor beta chains drawn from one sample of a study of blood T cell repertoires in COVID-19. Measured with immunoSEQ multiplex PCR; TCRdb has only the in-frame clones, and not every one. Of a few hundred thousand clones listed, 80% to 90% are singletons. Sequenced: PBMCs or T cells enriched from blood (not recorded which). These receptor sequences come from a woman aged 45-60 years who had recovered from COVID-19. Each CDR3 is given with its conserved first and last residue. Fields, in order: V gene, CDR3 protein.

>TRBV10-3
CAISGGTVNQPQHF
>TRBV4-1
CASRPTLGGVAGNTIYF
>TRBV10-3
CAISERGAGGQGDTEAFF
>TRBV27
CASSLSIGTSRLVQYF
>TRBV11-2
CASSFGRGLAETYEQYF
>TRBV2
CASKQEKNTIYF
>TRBV18
CASSPRQSTGPSSTSPLHF
>TRBV24-1
CATSDSGGPNYGYTF
>TRBV5-4
CASSLGTGAQETQYF
>TRBV7-9
CASTRQGTNTEAFF
>TRBV6-5
CASSKRGGIVDGYTF
>TRBV19
CASSVGTYVHYGYTF
>TRBV19
CASSSRWNEQFF
>TRBV7-7
CASSLFGTPLNEQFF
>TRBV14
CASSHPEGHHYEQYF
>TRBV7-2
CASQGLSSYNEQFF
>TRBV19
CASSALVDQGYNEQFF
>TRBV28
CATLTGTANYGYTF
>TRBV14
CASILEGIHHYSNQPQHF
>TRBV28
CASPNKSRGPTNQPQHF
>TRBV19
CASTQLVNTEAFF
>TRBV13
CASSLAGLAGDEQYF
>TRBV19
CASSISSGRALTHNEQFF
>TRBV27
CASSRGNYEQYF
>TRBV28
CASGPDRGYGYTF
>TRBV5-6
CASSPGLGANYGYTF
>TRBV27
CASSPNSGDYNEQFF
>TRBV20-1
CSASWTSGSEPYEQYF